The 28 T cell receptor beta chains listed next were all sequenced from one sample in a study of blood T cell repertoires in COVID-19. Measured with immunoSEQ multiplex PCR; TCRdb has only the in-frame clones, and not every one. The sample shows around 180,000 clones, over 70% of them seen only once. The sequenced sample was peripheral blood. The source is a man between 60 and 70 years old with active or convalescent COVID-19.

V and J are TRBV27 and TRBJ2-1; 11 nucleotides line up with TRBD2. The CDR3 has 17 amino acids. Per germline, CDR1 MNHEY and CDR2 SMNVEV (reference sequence). Trimming removed 1 base from V and 5 bases from J; junction bases left unmatched: 7. CDR3 region: CASSLYTTSGDHNEQFF. The CDR3 nucleotides read TGTGCCAGCAGTTTATACACGACTAGCGGGGATCACAATGAGCAGTTCTTC.

This chain uses TRBV7-9 with TRBJ2-3, with unresolved D. The CDR3 runs to 14 residues. Trimming cost V 6 bases and J 1 base, with 11 bases left between them. The V gene's germline CDR1 is SEHNR and CDR2 FQNEAQ (reference sequence). The CDR3 region has the DNA TGTGCCAGCAGTCGTAGACGGGGCACAGATACGCAGTATTTT. This translates into CASSRRRGTDTQYF. The whole variable domain, remainder taken from reference TRBV7-9 and TRBJ2-3, is DTGVSQNPRHKITKRGQNVTFRCDPISEHNRLYWYRQTLGQGPEFLTYFQNEAQLEKSRLLSDRFSAERPKGSFSTLEIQRTEQGDSAMYLCASSRRRGTDTQYFGPGTRLTVL.

The chain employs TRBV6-6 and TRBJ1-4, with 8 bases identical to TRBD1. CDR1 is MNHNY, CDR2 SVGAGI, per germline (reference sequence). V shed 6 bases and J 5 bases; nucleotides not matched to a gene: 5. CDR3 length equals 14 residues. The CDR3 sequence: CASSGQGENEKLFF. DNA for the CDR3: TGTGCCAGCAGCGGACAGGGTGAAAATGAAAAACTGTTTTTT.

The sample holds a few counts of this clone. V is TRBV7-9 and J is TRBJ1-6, with TRBD1 matching over 7 bases. J lost 8 bases, V lost 5 bases, and 9 bases had no gene match. There are 15 residues in the CDR3. The germline V gene has CDR1 SEHNR and CDR2 FQNEAQ (reference sequence). This CDR3 is CASSTRTGLHSPLHF. The CDR3 nucleotides read TGTGCCAGCAGCACCCGGACAGGCCTACATTCACCCCTCCACTTT.

V and J are TRBV5-1 and TRBJ2-2, with TRBD1 matching over 9 bases. Germline V gives CDR1 SGHRS, CDR2 YFSETQ. V dropped 2 bases and J dropped 5; count of bases not matched to a gene: 4. CDR3 length: 15 residues. CDR3 residues: CASSFVQGATGELFF. The CDR3 bases are TGCGCCAGCAGCTTTGTACAGGGGGCTACCGGGGAGCTGTTTTTT.

V usage is TRBV18 and J usage is TRBJ2-1; 9 positions match TRBD2. V was pared by 1 base and J by 9 bases, with 7 bases of the junction left unmatched. The CDR3 is 15 residues long. Germline V gene data show CDR1 as KGHSH and CDR2 as LQKENI. As DNA, the CDR3 is TGTGCCAGCTCACCACAAGGTGCGCGGGAGGGTGAGCAGTTCTTC. This sequence encodes CASSPQGAREGEQFF.

The V and J genes are TRBV4-2 and TRBJ2-1; 12 bases agree with TRBD2. The CDR3 runs to 16 residues. Germline V gene sequence: CDR1 LGHNA, CDR2 YNFKEQ. After removal of 5 bases from V and 0 bases from J, the junction contained 2 bases not matched to a gene. The CDR3 is CASSVTSGSSYNEQFF. CDR3 nucleotide sequence: TGTGCCAGCAGCGTGACTAGCGGGAGCTCCTACAATGAGCAGTTCTTC.

V is TRBV3-1 (or the pseudogene TRBV3-2) and J is TRBJ1-4; tentatively, D is TRBD1 (6 bases). The CDR3 totals 14 residues. Germline V gives CDR1 LGHDT, CDR2 YNNKEL (reference sequence). V was pared by 2 bases and J by 8 bases, with 12 bases between. The CDR3 coding sequence is TGTGCCAGCAGCCAAACCGACAGGTACGAAAAACTGTTTTTT. It encodes CASSQTDRYEKLFF.

The V and J genes are TRBV19 and TRBJ1-2; 9 nucleotides match TRBD1. The germline V gene has CDR1 LNHDA and CDR2 SQIVND (reference sequence). The V gene end was trimmed by 7 bases and the J gene end by 5 bases; junction bases not matched to a gene: 8. The CDR3 is 14 residues long. CDR3 DNA sequence: TGTGCCAGTACTAGGGACAGGGTAAAGTATGGCTACACCTTC. Encoded protein: CASTRDRVKYGYTF. The full variable domain, rest sourced from reference TRBV19 and TRBJ1-2, is DGGITQSPKYLFRKEGQNVTLSCEQNLNHDAMYWYRQDPGQGLRLIYYSQIVNDFQKGDIAEGYSVSREKKESFPLTVTSAQKNPTAFYLCASTRDRVKYGYTFGSGTRLTVV.

The V gene is TRBV4-2, the J gene TRBJ2-1, with TRBD1 matching 7 bases. The CDR3 has 14 amino acids. CDR1 and CDR2 from the germline V gene are LGHNA and YNFKEQ. Unmatched junction bases numbered 8, after V lost 5 bases and J lost 7 bases. The CDR3 protein is CASSLTDRLNEQFF. The CDR3 coding sequence is TGTGCCAGCAGCTTAACGGACAGGTTAAATGAGCAGTTCTTC.

This sequence joins TRBV7-9 and TRBJ2-1; no reliable D call. V lost 2 bases and J 3 bases, leaving 17 bases between the germline ends. CDR1 and CDR2 (germline): SEHNR, FQNEAQ (reference sequence). The CDR3 sequence is 17 residues long. CDR3 sequence: CASSLYRASRNYNEQFF. Written as DNA, the CDR3 is TGTGCCAGCAGCTTATACAGAGCCTCTCGCAACTACAATGAGCAGTTCTTC. Full variable domain (outside the CDR3, taken from reference TRBV7-9 and TRBJ2-1): DTGVSQNPRHKITKRGQNVTFRCDPISEHNRLYWYRQTLGQGPEFLTYFQNEAQLEKSRLLSDRFSAERPKGSFSTLEIQRTEQGDSAMYLCASSLYRASRNYNEQFFGPGTRLTVL.

The chain combines TRBV6-5 with TRBJ2-7, with D unresolved. V was cut by 8 bases and J by 0 bases, with 11 bases left in between. CDR1 is MNHEY and CDR2 is SVGAGI in the germline V gene. The CDR3 extends over 13 amino acids. The CDR3 sequence is CASLRRRSYEQYF. The DNA for the CDR3 is TGTGCCAGCTTGAGGCGCCGCTCCTACGAGCAGTACTTC.

The chain couples TRBV25-1 to TRBJ1-3, with D possibly being TRBD1 (6 bases). CDR1 is MGHDK, CDR2 SYGVNS, per germline. The CDR3 is 13 residues long. The ends were cut back, 6 bases at V and 8 bases at J, with 14 bases in the middle. CDR3 bases: TGTGCCAGCAGGCCCACAGGGATGGACACCATATATTTT. Amino acids: CASRPTGMDTIYF.

The rearrangement uses TRBV6-1 and TRBJ1-3; D call uncertain. Germline V gene data show CDR1 as MNHNS and CDR2 as SASEGT. V was trimmed by 1 base and J by 4 bases, leaving 5 bases between them. This CDR3 region has 13 residues. The chain's CDR3 is CASSEVRGNTIYF. As DNA, the CDR3 is TGTGCCAGCAGTGAAGTCAGGGGAAACACCATATATTTT.

The CDR3 bases are TGTGCCAGCAGTCCGACAGGCAACTATGGCTACACCTTC. This gives the protein CASSPTGNYGYTF. V is TRBV6-2 or TRBV6-3 and J is TRBJ1-2; D is possibly TRBD1 (6 bases). Germline assignment: CDR1 MNHEY and CDR2 SVGEGT. CDR3 size: 13 residues. Trimming took 5 bases from V and 2 from J, leaving 9 bases between them.

The rearrangement uses TRBV7-9 and TRBJ2-7, with TRBD2 matching 12 bases. V was pared by 4 bases and J by 3 bases, with 4 bases of the junction left unmatched. The CDR3 contains 15 residues. The V gene's germline CDR1 is SEHNR and CDR2 FQNEAQ (reference sequence). The CDR3 region has the DNA TGTGCCAGCAGCTCTTGGACTAGCGGGAACTACGAGCAGTACTTC. Translated: CASSSWTSGNYEQYF. The complete variable domain, with remaining parts taken from reference TRBV7-9 and TRBJ2-7, reads DTGVSQNPRHKITKRGQNVTFRCDPISEHNRLYWYRQTLGQGPEFLTYFQNEAQLEKSRLLSDRFSAERPKGSFSTLEIQRTEQGDSAMYLCASSSWTSGNYEQYFGPGTRLTVT.

This clone was counted a few times. The chain recombines TRBV10-3 with TRBJ1-1, with TRBD1 identical over 8 bases. V lost 4 bases to trimming and J lost 1 base; unmatched junction nucleotides: 5. Looked up from germline, CDR1 is ENHRY and CDR2 is SYGVKD. The length of the CDR3 is 15 residues. CDR3 region: CAISVGTGRNTEAFF. CDR3 nucleotides: TGTGCCATCAGTGTTGGGACAGGAAGGAACACTGAAGCTTTCTTT.

V usage is TRBV19 and J usage is TRBJ2-1; 8 bases agree with TRBD2. There are 15 residues in the CDR3. Germline CDR1 and CDR2: LNHDA and SQIVND (reference sequence). J was trimmed by 1 base and V by 6 bases; bases with no gene match: 5. The CDR3 bases are TGTGCCAGTAGGGTACGCGGGAGGTCCTACAATGAGCAGTTCTTC. Translating it yields CASRVRGRSYNEQFF.

This chain uses TRBV7-3 with TRBJ2-2; 10 nucleotides agree with TRBD2. V was clipped by 1 base and J by 6 bases; unmatched bases: 5. Germline V CDR1 and CDR2: SGHTA, FQGTGA. The CDR3 consists of 16 residues. CDR3 residues: CASSLIPAGGSGELFF. The CDR3 bases are TGTGCCAGCAGCTTAATACCAGCGGGAGGGTCCGGGGAGCTGTTTTTT.

J is TRBJ2-4 and V is TRBV2; a possible D gene is TRBD1 (6 bases). The V gene lost 6 bases and the J gene lost 7 bases, with 19 bases spanning the gap. The germline CDR1 and CDR2 sequences are SNHLY and FYNNEI. CDR3 length: 15 amino acids. The CDR3 DNA sequence: TGTGCCAGCAGCCAACAGGGACCAAACGGGAACATTCAGTACTTC. Translating it yields CASSQQGPNGNIQYF.

This chain uses TRBV7-9 with TRBJ2-2, with D perhaps TRBD2 (6 bases). Trimming left V 3 bases short and J 7 bases short, with 15 bases between. Germline-derived CDR1 and CDR2 are SEHNR and FQNEAQ (reference sequence). CDR3 length equals 15 residues. The CDR3 DNA reads TGTGCCAGCAGCTTCGAGGGAGGTCAGGGCGGGGAGCTGTTTTTT. As protein: CASSFEGGQGGELFF. The full variable domain, completed using reference TRBV7-9 and TRBJ2-2, is DTGVSQNPRHKITKRGQNVTFRCDPISEHNRLYWYRQTLGQGPEFLTYFQNEAQLEKSRLLSDRFSAERPKGSFSTLEIQRTEQGDSAMYLCASSFEGGQGGELFFGEGSRLTVL.

This sequence joins TRBV5-1 and TRBJ2-2, with 7 bases aligning to TRBD1. The germline CDR1 and CDR2 sequences are SGHRS and YFSETQ. This CDR3 has 16 amino acids. The J segment lost 7 bases and the V segment lost 1 base, leaving 10 bases of the junction unmatched. The CDR3 spells CASSLFQGGLGGELFF. DNA for the CDR3: TGCGCCAGCAGCTTGTTCCAAGGGGGCTTGGGCGGGGAGCTGTTTTTT.

The CDR3 is CASSSPSVGNQPQHF. DNA of the CDR3: TGTGCCAGCAGTTCCCCTTCGGTCGGCAATCAGCCCCAGCATTTT. The chain links TRBV6-1 to TRBJ1-5; no definite D call. The CDR3 has 15 amino acids. Trimming stripped 5 bases from V and 2 bases from J, with 13 bases between. CDR1 is MNHNS, CDR2 SASEGT, per germline.

The CDR3 DNA reads as TGTGCCAGCAGCTTTCGACTGGCATCCTACGAGCAGTACTTC. Its translation: CASSFRLASYEQYF. The chain joins TRBV27 to TRBJ2-7; D is unresolved. Germline CDR1 MNHEY, CDR2 SMNVEV (reference sequence). V was shortened by 6 bases and J by 1 base, with 13 bases between the two germline ends. This CDR3 has 14 residues.

This clone has more than one count but fewer than ten. This specimen includes other DNA sequences encoding the same CDR3. The V gene is TRBV3-1 (or the pseudogene TRBV3-2), the J gene TRBJ2-7, with D possibly being TRBD1 (6 bases). V was clipped by 1 base and J by 4 bases, with 8 bases between them. The CDR3 extends over 13 amino acids. Germline CDR1 is LGHDT and CDR2 is YNNKEL (reference sequence). The DNA of the CDR3 is TGTGCCAGCAGCCAAGGAACAGGGTACGAGCAGTACTTC. Its protein product is CASSQGTGYEQYF.

The rearrangement uses TRBV3-1 (or the pseudogene TRBV3-2) and TRBJ1-1, with 10 bases identical to TRBD1. Germline CDR1 reads LGHDT; CDR2 reads YNNKEL (reference sequence). This CDR3 region has 14 residues. The junction had 6 bases not matched to a gene; V was cut back by 6 bases and J by 5 bases. Here the CDR3 reads CASSEGDRGTEAFF. The DNA of the CDR3 is TGTGCCAGCAGTGAGGGGGACAGGGGTACTGAAGCTTTCTTT.

A single count supports this clone. The chain recombines TRBV11-3 with TRBJ2-7; 8 positions agree with TRBD1. This CDR3 is 15 amino acids long. The germline V gene encodes CDR1 SGHNT and CDR2 YENEEA. With V trimmed by 5 bases and J by 5 bases, 11 bases remained unmatched. The CDR3 nucleotides are TGTGCCAGCAGCCCTGGACAGGGAACGAGTCACGAGCAGTACTTC. It encodes CASSPGQGTSHEQYF.

The chain recombines TRBV29-1 with TRBJ1-1; 7 nucleotides align to TRBD1. Germline CDR1 reads SQVTM; CDR2 reads ANQGSEA. The CDR3 sequence is 12 residues long. CDR3 DNA sequence: TGCAGTGCCTCAGGGGGTAATACTGAAGCTTTCTTT. Translation: CSASGGNTEAFF.